This T cell receptor beta chain was recovered during a study of control samples from healthy donors and cancer patients. The method was immunoSEQ multiplex PCR; TCRdb's version includes in-frame clones alone and lacks a portion of them. The table includes about 150,000 clones, roughly 93% detected once. The length of the CDR3 is 14 residues. The ends lost 3 bases at V and 4 bases at J; junction bases unmatched: 5. CDR1 and CDR2 from the germline V gene are SGDLS and YYNGEE. Material for sequencing was blood. The V and J genes are TRBV9 and TRBJ1-1, with TRBD1 identical over 8 bases. This TCR derives from a man in his fifties in good health. CDR3 residues: CASSARQGSTEAFF. The CDR3 DNA reads TGTGCCAGCAGCGCCCGACAGGGGTCCACTGAAGCTTTCTTT.